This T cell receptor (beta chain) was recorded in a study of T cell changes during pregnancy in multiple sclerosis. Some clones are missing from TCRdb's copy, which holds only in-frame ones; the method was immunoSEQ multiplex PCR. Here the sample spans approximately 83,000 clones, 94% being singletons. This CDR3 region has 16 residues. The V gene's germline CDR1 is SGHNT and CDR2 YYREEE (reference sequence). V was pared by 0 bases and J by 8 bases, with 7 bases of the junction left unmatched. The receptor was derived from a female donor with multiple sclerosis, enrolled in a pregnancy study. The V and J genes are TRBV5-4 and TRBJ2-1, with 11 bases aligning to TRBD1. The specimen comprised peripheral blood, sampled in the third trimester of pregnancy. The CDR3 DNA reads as TGTGCCAGCAGCTTGGGGGGGACAGGGGGAAGGGATGAGCAGTTCTTC. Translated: CASSLGGTGGRDEQFF.